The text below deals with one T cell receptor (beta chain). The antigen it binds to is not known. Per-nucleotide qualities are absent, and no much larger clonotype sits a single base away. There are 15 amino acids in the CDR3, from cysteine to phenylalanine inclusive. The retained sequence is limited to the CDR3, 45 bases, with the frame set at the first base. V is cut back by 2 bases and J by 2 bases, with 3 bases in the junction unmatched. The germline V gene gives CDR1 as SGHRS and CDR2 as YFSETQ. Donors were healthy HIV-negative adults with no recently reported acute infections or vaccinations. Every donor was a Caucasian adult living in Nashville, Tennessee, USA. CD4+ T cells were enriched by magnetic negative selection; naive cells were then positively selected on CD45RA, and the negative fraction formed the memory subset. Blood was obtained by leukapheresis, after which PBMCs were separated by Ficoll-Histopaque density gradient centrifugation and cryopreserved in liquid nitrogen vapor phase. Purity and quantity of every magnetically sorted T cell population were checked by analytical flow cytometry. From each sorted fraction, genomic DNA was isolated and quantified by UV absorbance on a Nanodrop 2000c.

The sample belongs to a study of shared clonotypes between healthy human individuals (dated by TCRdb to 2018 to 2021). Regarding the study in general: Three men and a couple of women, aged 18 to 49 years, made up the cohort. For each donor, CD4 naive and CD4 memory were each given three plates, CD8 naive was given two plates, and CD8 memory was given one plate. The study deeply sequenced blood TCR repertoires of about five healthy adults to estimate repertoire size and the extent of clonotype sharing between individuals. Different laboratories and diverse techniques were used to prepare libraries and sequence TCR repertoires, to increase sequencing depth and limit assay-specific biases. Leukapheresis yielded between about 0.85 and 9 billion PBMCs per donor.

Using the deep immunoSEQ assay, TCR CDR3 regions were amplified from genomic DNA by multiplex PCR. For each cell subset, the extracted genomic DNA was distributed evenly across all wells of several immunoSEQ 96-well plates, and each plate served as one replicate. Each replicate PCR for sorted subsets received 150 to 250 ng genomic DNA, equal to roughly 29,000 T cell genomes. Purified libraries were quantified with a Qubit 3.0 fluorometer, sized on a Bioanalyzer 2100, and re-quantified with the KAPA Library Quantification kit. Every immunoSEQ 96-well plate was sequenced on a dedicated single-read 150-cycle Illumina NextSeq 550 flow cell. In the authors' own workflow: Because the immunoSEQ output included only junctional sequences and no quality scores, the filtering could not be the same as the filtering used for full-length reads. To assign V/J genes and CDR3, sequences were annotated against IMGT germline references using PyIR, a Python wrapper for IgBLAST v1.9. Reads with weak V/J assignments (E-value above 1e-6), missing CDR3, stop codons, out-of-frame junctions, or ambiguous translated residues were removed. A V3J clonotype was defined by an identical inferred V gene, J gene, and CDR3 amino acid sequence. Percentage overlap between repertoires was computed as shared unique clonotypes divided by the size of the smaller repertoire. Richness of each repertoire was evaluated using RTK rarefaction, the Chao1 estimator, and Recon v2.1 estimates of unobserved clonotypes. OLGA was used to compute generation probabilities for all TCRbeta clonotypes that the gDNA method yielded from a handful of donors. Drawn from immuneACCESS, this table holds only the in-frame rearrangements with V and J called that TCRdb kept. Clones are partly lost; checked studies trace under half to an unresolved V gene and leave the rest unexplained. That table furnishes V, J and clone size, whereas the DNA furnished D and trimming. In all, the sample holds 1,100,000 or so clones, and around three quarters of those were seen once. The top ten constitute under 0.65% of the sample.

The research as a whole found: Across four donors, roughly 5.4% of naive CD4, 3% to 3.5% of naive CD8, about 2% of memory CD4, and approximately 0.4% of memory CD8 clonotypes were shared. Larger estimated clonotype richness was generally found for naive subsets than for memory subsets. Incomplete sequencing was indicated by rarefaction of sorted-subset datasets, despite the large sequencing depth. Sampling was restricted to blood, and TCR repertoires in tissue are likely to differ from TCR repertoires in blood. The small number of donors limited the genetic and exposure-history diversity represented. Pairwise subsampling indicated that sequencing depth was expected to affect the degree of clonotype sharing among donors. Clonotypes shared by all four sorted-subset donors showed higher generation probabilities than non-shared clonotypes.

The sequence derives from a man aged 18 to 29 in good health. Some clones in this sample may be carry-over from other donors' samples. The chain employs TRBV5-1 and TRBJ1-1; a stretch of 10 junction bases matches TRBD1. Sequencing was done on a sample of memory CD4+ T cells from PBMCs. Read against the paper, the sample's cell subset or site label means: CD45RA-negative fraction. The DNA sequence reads TGCGCCAGCAGCTTAGGGACAGGGGCCAACACTGAAGCTTTCTTT. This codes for CASSLGTGANTEAFF.